The 29 T cell receptor beta chains reported below all come from one sample, sequenced in a study of blood T cell repertoires in COVID-19. The table came from immunoSEQ multiplex PCR; TCRdb's copy has only in-frame clones and leaves some out. This sample has under 250,000 clones, with approximately 83% found just once. Sequencing used PBMCs or T cells enriched from blood (not recorded which). The source is a woman aged 40-49 years with acute COVID-19.

The sample holds a few counts of this clone. This chain connects TRBV6-5 to TRBJ2-5, with TRBD2 matching 7 bases. In germline, CDR1 is MNHEY, CDR2 SVGAGI. This CDR3 comprises 13 residues. V lost 7 bases to trimming and J lost 2 bases; unmatched junction nucleotides: 4. The CDR3 DNA follows: TGTGCCAGCACCGCTAGCGGTCAAGAGACCCAGTACTTC. This gives the protein CASTASGQETQYF.

The chain combines TRBV28 with TRBJ2-7; 11 bases align to TRBD2. J was trimmed by 4 bases and V by 5 bases; bases with no gene match: 10. The CDR3 runs 16 residues. Germline V lookup: CDR1 MDHEN, CDR2 SYDVKM. DNA for the CDR3: TGTGCCAGCAGTGGTGTCCTAGCGGGAGGAGCGTACGAGCAGTACTTC. Amino acid sequence: CASSGVLAGGAYEQYF. Together with reference TRBV28 and TRBJ2-7, the CDR3 gives the full variable domain: DVKVTQSSRYLVKRTGEKVFLECVQDMDHENMFWYRQDPGLGLRLIYFSYDVKMKEKGDIPEGYSVSREKKERFSLILESASTNQTSMYLCASSGVLAGGAYEQYFGPGTRLTVT.

The chain employs TRBV14 and TRBJ2-7; TRBD2 aligns across 9 bases. V was pared by 3 bases and J by 6 bases, with 18 bases of the junction left unmatched. CDR1 is SGHDN and CDR2 is FVKESK in the germline V gene. This CDR3 contains 18 residues. The CDR3 coding sequence is TGTGCCAGCAGCCAGTCCCGGGGAAGCGGGAGGTCTCGGGGCGAGCAGTACTTC. Its translation: CASSQSRGSGRSRGEQYF.

J is TRBJ1-5 and V is TRBV24-1; 7 bases align to TRBD1. CDR1 is KGHDR, CDR2 SFDVKD, per germline. Germline trimming cut 2 bases from V and 3 bases from J; bases unmatched to any gene: 9. The CDR3 totals 17 residues. CDR3 protein: CATSDSRQGLSNQPQHF. The CDR3 nucleotides are TGTGCCACCAGTGATTCGCGACAGGGTTTATCCAATCAGCCCCAGCATTTT.

Concerning this clone: Other DNA sequences in the same sample also yield this CDR3. The gene calls are TRBV6-1 and TRBJ1-1; no clear D. CDR1 and CDR2 (germline): MNHNS, SASEGT. The CDR3 runs 15 residues. V lost 0 bases to trimming and J lost 0 bases, with 8 bases between them. CDR3 region: CASSEARGMNTEAFF. CDR3 bases: TGTGCCAGCAGTGAAGCCCGGGGAATGAACACTGAAGCTTTCTTT.

The chain joins TRBV7-2 to TRBJ1-3; no firm D call. This CDR3 has 15 residues. V shed 1 base and J shed 1 base, with 8 bases lying between them. Germline CDR1 SGHTA, CDR2 FQGNSA. CDR3: CASSLEQLSGNTIYF. The CDR3 DNA reads TGTGCCAGCAGCTTAGAACAGTTGTCTGGAAACACCATATATTTT.

The rearrangement uses TRBV7-9 and TRBJ1-3; TRBD1 matches at 7 bases. CDR3 length: 15 residues. Germline CDR1 reads SEHNR; CDR2 reads FQNEAQ (reference sequence). V shed 4 bases and J 2 bases; nucleotides not matched to a gene: 5. The CDR3 sequence is CASSYYRGAGNTIYF. The CDR3 nucleotides read TGTGCCAGCAGCTACTACAGGGGTGCTGGAAACACCATATATTTT.

This sequence joins TRBV2 and TRBJ1-5, with a possible D match to TRBD1 (5 bases). V was pared by 3 bases and J by 3 bases, with 18 bases between. CDR1 and CDR2 from the germline V gene are SNHLY and FYNNEI. The CDR3 length is 17 residues. The CDR3 DNA follows: TGTGCCAGCAGTGACTATCAGGGAAGGAACGACAATCAGCCCCAGCATTTT. Its protein is CASSDYQGRNDNQPQHF.

Note on this clone: Other nucleotide sequences in the sample specify the same CDR3. The V and J genes are TRBV6-5 and TRBJ1-2; 9 positions agree with TRBD1. The CDR3 is 13 residues long. Trimming cost V 6 bases and J 8 bases; bases outside gene matches: 7. Per germline, CDR1 MNHEY and CDR2 SVGAGI. CDR3 in DNA: TGTGCCAGCAGCTCCGACAGGGGGTACGGCTACACCTTC. Translated: CASSSDRGYGYTF.

The chain's CDR3 is CASSPLSGTLTDTQYF. DNA for the CDR3: TGTGCCAGCAGTCCCCTTAGCGGGACCCTAACAGATACGCAGTATTTT. J is TRBJ2-3 and V is TRBV13; 8 bases match TRBD2. The CDR3 runs 16 residues. V shed 6 bases and J 3 bases; nucleotides not matched to a gene: 11. The germline V gene encodes CDR1 PRHDT and CDR2 FYEKMQ (reference sequence).

This clone occurred a few times. The sample holds other DNA sequences that translate to the same CDR3. V and J are TRBV18 and TRBJ1-6, with a weak D call TRBD1 (5 bases). CDR1 KGHSH and CDR2 LQKENI come from the germline V gene. The CDR3 runs to 14 residues. The V and J ends lost 3 bases and 7 bases respectively, with 10 bases between them. As DNA, the CDR3 is TGTGCCAGCTCACCGGGTACAGGCAATTCACCCCTCCACTTT. It codes for CASSPGTGNSPLHF.

The V gene is TRBV6-5, the J gene TRBJ2-7; D possibly corresponds to TRBD2 (6 bases). Germline assignment: CDR1 MNHEY and CDR2 SVGAGI. The CDR3 is 15 residues long. V was shortened by 2 bases and J by 3 bases, with 14 bases between the two germline ends. CDR3 DNA: TGTGCCAGCAGTTACCGGGACTCTCGCCTCTACGAGCAGTACTTC. Translating gives CASSYRDSRLYEQYF.

The chain carries TRBV7-8 and TRBJ1-1, with D perhaps matching TRBD1 (5 bases). Trimming left V 6 bases short and J 8 bases short, with 13 bases between. This CDR3 region has 12 residues. Per the germline V gene, CDR1 is SGHVS and CDR2 is FQNEAQ. The CDR3 DNA is TGTGCCAGCAGTTCAGGGTATGGGGAAGCTTTCTTT. Protein product: CASSSGYGEAFF.

V is TRBV4-1 and J is TRBJ1-5; 7 bases match TRBD1. The V gene end was trimmed by 3 bases and the J gene end by 3 bases; junction bases not matched to a gene: 8. CDR1 and CDR2 from the germline V gene are MGHRA and YSYEKL. This CDR3 contains 16 residues. CDR3: CASSQIPGQINQPQHF. The CDR3 DNA is TGCGCCAGCAGCCAGATACCGGGACAGATCAATCAGCCCCAGCATTTT.

The chain uses TRBV24-1 and TRBJ2-3; perhaps TRBD1 as D (5 bases). CDR1 is KGHDR and CDR2 is SFDVKD in the germline V gene. This CDR3 is built from 15 residues. Trimming removed 3 bases from V and 11 bases from J, with 20 bases in between. This CDR3 is CATSDVTDTKIEQYF. The CDR3 region has the DNA TGTGCCACCAGTGATGTGACGGACACAAAAATAGAGCAGTATTTT.

The rearrangement links TRBV5-1 to TRBJ2-2, with D possibly being TRBD2 (5 bases). V was clipped by 0 bases and J by 7 bases, with 7 bases between them. The CDR3 sequence is 13 residues long. Germline CDR1 SGHRS, CDR2 YFSETQ. The CDR3 coding sequence is TGCGCCAGCAGCTTGGCCGGAGGCGGGGAGCTGTTTTTT. It specifies CASSLAGGGELFF.

The chain links TRBV6-5 to TRBJ1-5; tentatively, D is TRBD1 (6 bases). The CDR3 has 13 amino acids. Germline V gene data show CDR1 as MNHEY and CDR2 as SVGAGI. The V end was cut by 6 bases, the J end by 7 bases, with 13 bases between. The CDR3 sequence: CASSYDRFQPQHF. The DNA of the CDR3 is TGTGCCAGCAGCTATGACAGGTTCCAGCCCCAGCATTTT.

The chain couples TRBV7-8 to TRBJ2-2, with 8 bases aligning to TRBD2. V gave up 1 base and J gave up 1 base; unmatched junction bases: 2. This CDR3 spans 16 amino acids. The germline V gene encodes CDR1 SGHVS and CDR2 FQNEAQ. Written as DNA, the CDR3 is TGTGCCAGCAGCTTAGAACTAGCGGTGAACACCGGGGAGCTGTTTTTT. Protein: CASSLELAVNTGELFF.

The chain couples TRBV9 to TRBJ2-7; D is perhaps TRBD1 (6 bases). V was clipped by 0 bases and J by 1 base, with 11 bases between them. This CDR3 contains 15 residues. Germline CDR1 reads SGDLS; CDR2 reads YYNGEE. The CDR3 loop reads CASSVETGTSYEQYF. CDR3 sequence (DNA): TGTGCCAGCAGCGTAGAGACAGGAACATCCTACGAGCAGTACTTC. The full variable domain, its missing parts supplied by reference TRBV9 and TRBJ2-7, is DSGVTQTPKHLITATGQRVTLRCSPRSGDLSVYWYQQSLDQGLQFLIQYYNGEERAKGNILERFSAQQFPDLHSELNLSSLELGDSALYFCASSVETGTSYEQYFGPGTRLTVT.

This clone was seen more than once but under ten times. The chain joins TRBV7-9 to TRBJ1-1; 7 nucleotides line up with TRBD1. The trim removed 0 bases at V and 1 base at J, leaving 11 bases unmatched. Germline CDR1 is SEHNR and CDR2 is FQNEAQ (reference sequence). CDR3 length equals 18 residues. The CDR3 sequence is CASSLAGYRGMGNTEAFF. The CDR3 region has the DNA TGTGCCAGCAGCTTAGCAGGGTACAGGGGAATGGGGAACACTGAAGCTTTCTTT.

V and J are TRBV27 and TRBJ1-2; 7 nucleotides agree with TRBD1. The germline gives CDR1 MNHEY, CDR2 SMNVEV (reference sequence). Trimming at V came to 4 bases and at J to 8 bases, leaving 7 bases not matched to a gene. The CDR3 is 13 residues long. The CDR3 loop is CASSSDRERGYTF. CDR3 nucleotide sequence: TGTGCCAGCAGTTCCGACAGGGAACGGGGCTACACCTTC.

The genes are TRBV18 and TRBJ1-1; 8 bases line up with TRBD1. CDR1 and CDR2 from the germline V gene are KGHSH and LQKENI. This CDR3 region has 16 residues. V was clipped by 3 bases and J by 0 bases; unmatched bases: 6. CDR3 sequence (DNA): TGTGCCAGCTCACCTCGGACAGGGAGCATGAACACTGAAGCTTTCTTT. It codes for CASSPRTGSMNTEAFF.

The chain links TRBV7-8 to TRBJ1-1; D ambiguous. CDR3 size: 12 residues. V lost 5 bases, J lost 6 bases, and 10 bases lay in between. Germline values: CDR1 SGHVS, CDR2 FQNEAQ. The CDR3 loop is CASSIYEAEAFF. CDR3 in DNA: TGTGCCAGCAGCATTTACGAGGCTGAAGCTTTCTTT.

CDR3 residues: CASSSRDSANTGELFF. DNA for the CDR3: TGCGCCAGCAGCTCTAGGGACAGTGCGAACACCGGGGAGCTGTTTTTT. The rearrangement links TRBV4-1 to TRBJ2-2, with 7 nucleotides matching TRBD1. V lost 5 bases to trimming and J lost 0 bases; unmatched junction nucleotides: 6. The CDR3 runs to 16 residues. CDR1 and CDR2 from the germline V gene are MGHRA and YSYEKL.

The chain combines TRBV4-3 with TRBJ2-1; no clear D gene. V lost 0 bases and J lost 6, with 15 bases in between. The CDR3 length is 16 residues. Germline CDR1 LGHNA, CDR2 YSLEER. The CDR3 DNA reads TGCGCCAGCAGCCAAGATCTCGCGGAGTCGGGCAATGAGCAGTTCTTC. This encodes CASSQDLAESGNEQFF.

This chain links TRBV4-1 with TRBJ2-5; no reliable D call. Germline V gene lookup returns CDR1 MGHRA and CDR2 YSYEKL. Trimming removed 1 base at V and 5 bases at J, with 11 bases between. There are 14 residues in the CDR3. The CDR3 DNA follows: TGCGCCAGCAGCCAAGCTCGTGTCGAGGAGACCCAGTACTTC. This translates into CASSQARVEETQYF.

The V and J genes are TRBV7-2 and TRBJ1-1; D uncertain. The CDR3 is made up of 13 amino acids. From germline, CDR1 is SGHTA and CDR2 FQGNSA. With 1 base removed from V and 1 base from J, the gap between germline ends came to 4 bases. CDR3 protein: CASSLGANTEAFF. The CDR3 DNA sequence: TGTGCCAGCAGCTTAGGGGCGAACACTGAAGCTTTCTTT.

This clone was counted a few times. V gene TRBV7-3 combines with J gene TRBJ1-1; 10 nucleotides agree with TRBD1. Unmatched junction bases numbered 3, after V lost 5 bases and J lost 6 bases. CDR1 is SGHTA and CDR2 is FQGTGA in the germline V gene. The CDR3 runs 13 residues. The chain's CDR3 is CASSPGTGAEAFF. For the CDR3, the DNA is TGTGCCAGCAGCCCAGGGACAGGGGCTGAAGCTTTCTTT.

The chain links TRBV5-5 to TRBJ1-3; TRBD1 might be the D (6 bases). In germline, CDR1 is SGHKS, CDR2 YYEKEE (reference sequence). The CDR3 sequence is 15 residues long. Trimming shortened V by 4 bases and J by 8 bases, and 19 bases separated the two germline ends. CDR3 protein: CASSPMTGLADTIYF. The DNA of the CDR3 is TGTGCCAGCAGCCCGATGACAGGCTTAGCAGACACCATATATTTT.